This T cell receptor (beta chain) was recorded in a study of OX40 agonist ivuxolimab in advanced cancers. Using immunoSEQ multiplex PCR, the repertoire was profiled, and TCRdb retains in-frame clones only, with some absent. Of about 66,000 clones in the sample, around 86% are singletons; the top ten hold 3.9%. Note on this clone: What it binds is not known.

Germline V lookup: CDR1 MNHEY, CDR2 SVGAGI. The V end was cut by 6 bases, the J end by 5 bases, with 14 bases between. This CDR3 region has 13 residues. The study, taken as a whole, reports: Compared with CD4+, CD8+ T cells on average had more expanded clones.

This chain joins TRBV6-5 and TRBJ2-7; D possibly corresponds to TRBD2 (5 bases). The sequenced sample was CD4+ or CD8+ T cells sorted from blood, obtained in a trial of the OX40 agonist ivuxolimab. This receptor was obtained from an adult with an advanced solid tumor such as melanoma, head and neck, liver or kidney cancer. CDR3 protein: CASRLREWDEQYF. DNA of the CDR3: TGTGCCAGCAGGTTGAGGGAATGGGACGAGCAGTACTTC.